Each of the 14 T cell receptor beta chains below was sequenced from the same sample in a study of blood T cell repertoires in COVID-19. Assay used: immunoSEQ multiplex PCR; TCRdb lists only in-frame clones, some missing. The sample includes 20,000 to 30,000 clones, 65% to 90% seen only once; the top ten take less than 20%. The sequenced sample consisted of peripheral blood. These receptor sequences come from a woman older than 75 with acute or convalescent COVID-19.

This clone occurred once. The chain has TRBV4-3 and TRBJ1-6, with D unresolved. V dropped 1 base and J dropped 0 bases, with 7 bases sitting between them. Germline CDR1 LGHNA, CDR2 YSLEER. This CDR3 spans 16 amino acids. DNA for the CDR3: TGCGCCAGCAGCCAAGTTTACAGCTCCTATAATTCACCCCTCCACTTT. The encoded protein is CASSQVYSSYNSPLHF.

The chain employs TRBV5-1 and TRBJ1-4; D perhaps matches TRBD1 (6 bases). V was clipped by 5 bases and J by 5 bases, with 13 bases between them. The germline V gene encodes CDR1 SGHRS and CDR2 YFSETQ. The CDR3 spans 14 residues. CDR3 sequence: CASRLDSSNEKLFF. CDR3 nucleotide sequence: TGCGCCAGCAGGCTGGACAGTTCCAATGAAAAACTGTTTTTT.

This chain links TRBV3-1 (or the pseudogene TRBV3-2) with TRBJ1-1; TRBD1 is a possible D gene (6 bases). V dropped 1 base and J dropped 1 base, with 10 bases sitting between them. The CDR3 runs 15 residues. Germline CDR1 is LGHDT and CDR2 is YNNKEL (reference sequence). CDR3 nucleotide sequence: TGTGCCAGCAGCCAAGCATGGGGGCCGAACACTGAAGCTTTCTTT. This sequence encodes CASSQAWGPNTEAFF.

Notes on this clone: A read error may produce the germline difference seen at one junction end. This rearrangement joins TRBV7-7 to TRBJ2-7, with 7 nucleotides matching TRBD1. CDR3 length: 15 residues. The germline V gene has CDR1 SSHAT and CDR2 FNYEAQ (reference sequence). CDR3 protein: CASSLGPDRAYEQYF. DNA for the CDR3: TGTGCTAGCAGCTTAGGCCCCGACAGGGCTTACGAGCAGTACTTC.

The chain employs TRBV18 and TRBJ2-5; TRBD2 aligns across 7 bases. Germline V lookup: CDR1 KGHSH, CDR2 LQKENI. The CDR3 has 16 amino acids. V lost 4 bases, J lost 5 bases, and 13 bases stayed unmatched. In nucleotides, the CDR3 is TGTGCCAGCTCACTGGGAGGGCAAACCTATGTGGAGACCCAGTACTTC. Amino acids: CASSLGGQTYVETQYF.

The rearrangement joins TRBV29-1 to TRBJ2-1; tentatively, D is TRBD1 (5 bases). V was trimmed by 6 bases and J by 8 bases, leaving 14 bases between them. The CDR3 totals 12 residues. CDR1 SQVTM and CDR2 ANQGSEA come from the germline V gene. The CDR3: CSVQTIRDEQFF. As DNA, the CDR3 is TGCAGCGTCCAGACGATCAGGGATGAGCAGTTCTTC.

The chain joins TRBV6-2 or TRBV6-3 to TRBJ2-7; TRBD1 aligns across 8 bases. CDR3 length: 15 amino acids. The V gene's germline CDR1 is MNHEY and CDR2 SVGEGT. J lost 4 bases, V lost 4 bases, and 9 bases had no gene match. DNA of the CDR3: TGTGCCAGCAGTTCCTCCGGGACAGGCAAGTACGAGCAGTACTTC. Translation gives CASSSSGTGKYEQYF.

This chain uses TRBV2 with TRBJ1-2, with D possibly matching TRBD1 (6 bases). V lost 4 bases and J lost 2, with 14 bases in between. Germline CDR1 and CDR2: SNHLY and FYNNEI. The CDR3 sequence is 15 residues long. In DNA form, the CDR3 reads TGTGCCAGCAGTGGCATCGGACAGCGAAACTATGGCTACACCTTC. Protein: CASSGIGQRNYGYTF. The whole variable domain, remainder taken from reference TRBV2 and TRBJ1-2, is EPEVTQTPSHQVTQMGQEVILRCVPISNHLYFYWYRQILGQKVEFLVSFYNNEISEKSEIFDDQFSVERPDGSNFTLKIRSTKLEDSAMYFCASSGIGQRNYGYTFGSGTRLTVV.

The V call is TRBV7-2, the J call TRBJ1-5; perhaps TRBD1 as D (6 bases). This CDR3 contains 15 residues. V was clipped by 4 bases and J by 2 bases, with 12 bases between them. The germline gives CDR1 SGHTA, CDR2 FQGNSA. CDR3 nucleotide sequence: TGTGCCAGCAGCTCACAGGGTAGCGGCAATCAGCCCCAGCATTTT. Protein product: CASSSQGSGNQPQHF. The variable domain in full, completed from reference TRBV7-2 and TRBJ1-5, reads GAGVSQSPSNKVTEKGKDVELRCDPISGHTALYWYRQSLGQGLEFLIYFQGNSAPDKSGLPSDRFSAERTGGSVSTLTIQRTQQEDSAVYLCASSSQGSGNQPQHFGDGTRLSIL.

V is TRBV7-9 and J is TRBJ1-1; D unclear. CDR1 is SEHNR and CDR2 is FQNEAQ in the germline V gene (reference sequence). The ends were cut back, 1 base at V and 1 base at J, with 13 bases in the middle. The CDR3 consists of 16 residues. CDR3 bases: TGTGCCAGCAGCTTAGGGGCGACAAAAAGGAACACTGAAGCTTTCTTT. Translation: CASSLGATKRNTEAFF.

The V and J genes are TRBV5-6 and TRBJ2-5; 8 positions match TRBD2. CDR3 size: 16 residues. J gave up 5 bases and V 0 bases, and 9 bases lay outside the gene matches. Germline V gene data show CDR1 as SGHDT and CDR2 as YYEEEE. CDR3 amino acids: CASSLALGGAHETQYF. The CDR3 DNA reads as TGTGCCAGCAGCTTGGCCCTCGGGGGGGCCCATGAGACCCAGTACTTC. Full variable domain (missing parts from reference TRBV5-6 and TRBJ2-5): DAGVTQSPTHLIKTRGQQVTLRCSPKSGHDTVSWYQQALGQGPQFIFQYYEEEERQRGNFPDRFSGHQFPNYSSELNVNALLLGDSALYLCASSLALGGAHETQYFGPGTRLLVL.

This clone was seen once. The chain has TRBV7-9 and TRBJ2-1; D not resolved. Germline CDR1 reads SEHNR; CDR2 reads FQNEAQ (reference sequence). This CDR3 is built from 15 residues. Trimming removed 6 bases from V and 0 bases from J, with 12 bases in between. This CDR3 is CASSRGGSSYNEQFF. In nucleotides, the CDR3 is TGTGCCAGCAGTCGCGGCGGTAGCTCCTACAATGAGCAGTTCTTC.

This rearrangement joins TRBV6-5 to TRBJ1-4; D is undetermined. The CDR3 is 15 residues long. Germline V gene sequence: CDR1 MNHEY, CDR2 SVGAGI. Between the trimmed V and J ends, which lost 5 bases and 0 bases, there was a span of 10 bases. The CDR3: CASSRSLTTNEKLFF. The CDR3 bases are TGTGCCAGCAGTCGTAGCCTGACAACTAATGAAAAACTGTTTTTT.

The chain's CDR3 is CASSLGLAGVKDTQYF. DNA for the CDR3: TGTGCCAGCAGCTTAGGGCTAGCGGGGGTGAAAGATACGCAGTATTTT. V usage is TRBV7-6 and J usage is TRBJ2-3; 10 bases are a match to TRBD2. The V gene end was trimmed by 1 base and the J gene end by 5 bases; junction bases not matched to a gene: 6. This CDR3 is built from 16 residues. Per germline, CDR1 SGHVS and CDR2 FNYEAQ.